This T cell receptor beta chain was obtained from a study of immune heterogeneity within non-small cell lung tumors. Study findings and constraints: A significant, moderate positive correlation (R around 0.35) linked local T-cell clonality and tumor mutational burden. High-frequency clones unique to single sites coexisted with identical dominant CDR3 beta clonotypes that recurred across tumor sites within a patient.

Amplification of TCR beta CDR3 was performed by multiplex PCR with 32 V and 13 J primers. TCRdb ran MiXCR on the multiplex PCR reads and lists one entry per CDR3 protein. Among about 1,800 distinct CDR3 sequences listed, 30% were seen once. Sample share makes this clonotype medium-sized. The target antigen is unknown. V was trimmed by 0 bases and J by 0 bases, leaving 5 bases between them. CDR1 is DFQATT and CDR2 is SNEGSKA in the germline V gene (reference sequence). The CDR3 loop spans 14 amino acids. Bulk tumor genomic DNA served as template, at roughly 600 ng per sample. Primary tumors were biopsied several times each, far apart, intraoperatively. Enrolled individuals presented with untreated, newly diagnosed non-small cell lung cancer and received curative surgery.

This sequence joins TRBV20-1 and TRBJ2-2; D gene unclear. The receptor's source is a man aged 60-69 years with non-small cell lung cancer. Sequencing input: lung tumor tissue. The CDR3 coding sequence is TGCAGTGCTAGAGATGGAGCGAACACCGGGGAGCTGTTTTTT. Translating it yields CSARDGANTGELFF.